The present TCR beta chain was sequenced within a study of blood T cell repertoires in COVID-19. At the level of the study: Acute-phase and convalescent COVID-19 samples originated in the United States, Italy and Spain. Sources were T cells, B-cell-depleted T cells, or PBMCs; the material itself was cDNA or gDNA.

V trimming: 6 bases; J trimming: 4 bases; junction bases outside the gene matches: 7. In germline, CDR1 is MNHEY, CDR2 SVGAGI. The CDR3 sequence is 15 residues long. This clone was counted once. Sequenced by immunoSEQ multiplex PCR; TCRdb stores in-frame clones only, minus some. Of roughly 100,000 clones in the sample, more than 80% were seen once. The specimen was peripheral blood. The clonotype comes from a woman in her seventies with acute or convalescent COVID-19. This rearrangement joins TRBV6-5 to TRBJ2-1; TRBD1 matches 9 bases. The CDR3 protein is CASRAGTGQYNEQFF. The CDR3 region has the DNA TGTGCCAGCAGAGCCGGGACAGGGCAGTACAATGAGCAGTTCTTC.